Below are 26 T cell receptor beta chains sequenced from a single sample in a study of blood T cell repertoires in COVID-19. Libraries were prepared by immunoSEQ multiplex PCR; TCRdb keeps only in-frame clonotypes and omits some of them. This sample has around 70,000 clones, with around nine tenths found just once. The material sequenced was peripheral blood. The receptors originated from a man between 60 and 75 years old with acute or convalescent COVID-19.

This clone was picked up one time. CDR3 coding DNA: TGCGCCAGCAGCTTTACAGGGGGCAATGAGCAGTTCTTC. Translating it yields CASSFTGGNEQFF. This sequence joins TRBV5-1 and TRBJ2-1; 8 nucleotides line up with TRBD1. Germline assignment: CDR1 SGHRS and CDR2 YFSETQ. This CDR3 has 13 residues. After removal of 2 bases from V and 6 bases from J, the junction contained 1 base not matched to a gene.

This clone showed up just once. V gene TRBV10-2 combines with J gene TRBJ2-3; 7 bases fit TRBD2. From germline, CDR1 is WSHSY and CDR2 SAAADI. Germline trimming cut 6 bases from V and 0 bases from J; bases unmatched to any gene: 3. The CDR3 consists of 14 residues. In DNA form, the CDR3 reads TGCGCCAGCAGGGGAGCGGGAAGCACAGATACGCAGTATTTT. It translates to CASRGAGSTDTQYF.

The rearrangement joins TRBV6-5 to TRBJ2-5, with TRBD1 matching 10 bases. CDR3 size: 15 residues. J gave up 2 bases and V 5 bases, and 5 bases lay outside the gene matches. CDR1 and CDR2 (germline): MNHEY, SVGAGI. CDR3 nucleotides: TGTGCCAGCAGTATAGGGACAGGGGTACAAGAGACCCAGTACTTC. Its translation is CASSIGTGVQETQYF.

The chain joins TRBV20-1 to TRBJ2-5; D remains ambiguous. Germline V CDR1 and CDR2: DFQATT, SNEGSKA (reference sequence). V was pared by 3 bases and J by 1 base, with 9 bases between. The CDR3 is made up of 13 amino acids. In nucleotides, the CDR3 is TGCAGTGCTAGTATAACAGCCCAAGAGACCCAGTACTTC. This gives the protein CSASITAQETQYF.

The V gene is TRBV11-2, the J gene TRBJ2-7, with a tentative D call TRBD1 (6 bases). The ends were cut back, 2 bases at V and 0 bases at J, with 11 bases in the middle. In germline, CDR1 is SGHAT, CDR2 FQNNGV. This CDR3 has 15 amino acids. CDR3 loop: CASSLWDKGSYEQYF. CDR3 in DNA: TGTGCCAGCAGCTTATGGGACAAGGGCTCCTACGAGCAGTACTTC.

CDR3 sequence (DNA): TGTGCCAGCAGCCACGGGACTAGCGGAGGGGGCACAGATACGCAGTATTTT. This codes for CASSHGTSGGGTDTQYF. This chain connects TRBV14 to TRBJ2-3; 11 bases align to TRBD2. The V gene end was trimmed by 3 bases and the J gene end by 1 base; junction bases not matched to a gene: 6. The CDR3 runs to 17 residues. Germline V CDR1 and CDR2: SGHDN, FVKESK.

This chain uses TRBV24-1 with TRBJ2-2; tentative D call: TRBD1 (5 bases). Looked up from germline, CDR1 is KGHDR and CDR2 is SFDVKD. V was clipped by 5 bases and J by 2 bases, with 17 bases between them. CDR3 length: 17 amino acids. DNA of the CDR3: TGTGCCACCAGTGGTCCCTACCCGGACACTAACACCGGGGAGCTGTTTTTT. Translated: CATSGPYPDTNTGELFF.

This clone was observed a single time. This sequence joins TRBV11-2 and TRBJ2-1; possible D gene TRBD2, 5 bases. Per germline, CDR1 SGHAT and CDR2 FQNNGV. The ends were cut back, 1 base at V and 0 bases at J, with 10 bases in the middle. The CDR3 contains 16 residues. CDR3 sequence (DNA): TGTGCCAGCAGCTTAGTTGTTACTAGCTCCTACAATGAGCAGTTCTTC. Residues: CASSLVVTSSYNEQFF.

As DNA, the CDR3 is TGTGCCAGCAGCCCAAAAGCGGCCACTGAAGCTTTCTTT. This sequence encodes CASSPKAATEAFF. V usage is TRBV9 and J usage is TRBJ1-1; D gene unclear. V was shortened by 4 bases and J by 4 bases, with 11 bases between the two germline ends. This CDR3 spans 13 amino acids. The germline V gene has CDR1 SGDLS and CDR2 YYNGEE.

The chain is built from TRBV11-2 and TRBJ2-4; D might be TRBD2 (6 bases). The germline gives CDR1 SGHAT, CDR2 FQNNGV. This CDR3 comprises 14 residues. The V end was cut by 4 bases, the J end by 9 bases, with 16 bases between. The CDR3, as DNA: TGTGCCAGCAGCTCAGCCGGGGACTTGGGCATTCAGTACTTC. This codes for CASSSAGDLGIQYF.

This chain links TRBV19 with TRBJ2-3, with 8 bases matching TRBD2. This CDR3 has 16 amino acids. J lost 6 bases, V lost 3 bases, and 11 bases had no gene match. Per germline, CDR1 LNHDA and CDR2 SQIVND (reference sequence). DNA of the CDR3: TGTGCCAGTAGTATCTTTGGCAGCGGGAGACGTGATACGCAGTATTTT. Its protein is CASSIFGSGRRDTQYF.

The V and J genes are TRBV5-1 and TRBJ1-5; D is possibly TRBD1 (5 bases). V was pared by 0 bases and J by 1 base, with 11 bases between. CDR1 and CDR2 (germline): SGHRS, YFSETQ. The CDR3 is 16 residues long. The CDR3 sequence is CASSLEGQGSNQPQHF. The DNA of the CDR3 is TGCGCCAGCAGCTTGGAAGGCCAGGGAAGCAATCAGCCCCAGCATTTT.

The rearrangement joins TRBV6-6 to TRBJ1-2; D perhaps matches TRBD1 (5 bases). The length of the CDR3 is 13 residues. The germline V and J ends were trimmed by 8 bases and 4 bases, with 14 bases remaining between them. CDR1 MNHNY and CDR2 SVGAGI come from the germline V gene (reference sequence). The DNA for the CDR3 is TGTGCCAGCGGGGCAAGGGCGACCTATGGCTACACCTTC. It encodes CASGARATYGYTF.

The chain combines TRBV5-1 with TRBJ1-6; TRBD1 is a possible D gene (5 bases). V lost 0 bases to trimming and J lost 0 bases, with 7 bases between them. The CDR3 sequence is 16 residues long. Germline assignment: CDR1 SGHRS and CDR2 YFSETQ. As DNA, the CDR3 is TGCGCCAGCAGCTTGGGGGGCAGCTCCTATAATTCACCCCTCCACTTT. It specifies CASSLGGSSYNSPLHF.

The V and J genes are TRBV12-3 or TRBV12-4 and TRBJ1-2; tentatively, D is TRBD1 (6 bases). The germline V and J ends were trimmed by 4 bases and 4 bases, with 10 bases remaining between them. CDR3 length equals 13 residues. CDR3 residues: CASSSQGIYGYTF. The CDR3 DNA follows: TGTGCCAGCAGTTCCCAGGGGATCTATGGCTACACCTTC.

This sequence joins TRBV7-2 and TRBJ1-4; TRBD1 is a possible D gene (5 bases). The CDR3 runs 15 residues. V dropped 2 bases and J dropped 0 bases, with 7 bases sitting between them. Looked up from germline, CDR1 is SGHTA and CDR2 is FQGNSA. DNA of the CDR3: TGTGCCAGCAGCTTATCGACAGCAACTAATGAAAAACTGTTTTTT. This translates into CASSLSTATNEKLFF. Full variable domain (missing parts from reference TRBV7-2 and TRBJ1-4): GAGVSQSPSNKVTEKGKDVELRCDPISGHTALYWYRQSLGQGLEFLIYFQGNSAPDKSGLPSDRFSAERTGGSVSTLTIQRTQQEDSAVYLCASSLSTATNEKLFFGSGTQLSVL.

The genes are TRBV10-1 and TRBJ2-1; 12 bases are shared with TRBD1. J was trimmed by 5 bases and V by 2 bases; bases with no gene match: 4. The CDR3 is made up of 16 amino acids. The germline gives CDR1 WNHNN, CDR2 SYGVQD (reference sequence). The CDR3 DNA is TGCGCCAGCAGTGAGGGGACAGGGGGCATCCACAATGAGCAGTTCTTC. It is translated as CASSEGTGGIHNEQFF.

The chain combines TRBV5-6 with TRBJ2-7; 9 nucleotides align to TRBD2. Trimming removed 0 bases from V and 11 bases from J; junction bases left unmatched: 9. The CDR3 is 14 residues long. The V gene's germline CDR1 is SGHDT and CDR2 YYEEEE. The CDR3 region is CASSLVASGMPEYF. Here the CDR3 DNA reads TGTGCCAGCAGCTTGGTAGCTAGCGGGATGCCCGAGTACTTC.

Only one count was recorded for this clone. The rearrangement joins TRBV29-1 to TRBJ2-7; 10 positions match TRBD1. The CDR3 runs to 15 residues. Unmatched junction bases numbered 5, after V lost 0 bases and J lost 3 bases. Germline CDR1 SQVTM, CDR2 ANQGSEA. CDR3: CSVEDGTGELYEQYF. In DNA form, the CDR3 reads TGCAGCGTTGAAGACGGGACAGGGGAACTCTACGAGCAGTACTTC.

The chain recombines TRBV2 with TRBJ1-1; no definite D call. The V end was cut by 11 bases, the J end by 12 bases, with 19 bases between. The CDR3 runs 11 residues. Germline V gene sequence: CDR1 SNHLY, CDR2 FYNNEI. The CDR3 loop reads CAPSLGLNTFF. CDR3 DNA: TGTGCCCCCAGCCTCGGACTAAACACTTTCTTT.

J is TRBJ2-2 and V is TRBV5-1; TRBD1 matches 11 bases. The germline gives CDR1 SGHRS, CDR2 YFSETQ. The CDR3 is 15 residues long. V lost 1 base to trimming and J lost 7 bases; unmatched junction nucleotides: 3. This chain's CDR3 is CASSLKGQGDGELFF. The DNA of the CDR3 is TGCGCCAGCAGCTTGAAGGGACAGGGGGACGGGGAGCTGTTTTTT.

In its sample, this clone was seen once. This chain joins TRBV5-1 and TRBJ2-3, with 13 bases lining up with TRBD2. The germline CDR1 and CDR2 sequences are SGHRS and YFSETQ. J was trimmed by 5 bases and V by 1 base; bases with no gene match: 13. The CDR3 covers 19 residues. The CDR3 DNA follows: TGCGCCAGCAGCTTGCCCCCTACTAGCGGGGGGGCCGGGATAGATACGCAGTATTTT. Amino acids: CASSLPPTSGGAGIDTQYF.

This sequence joins TRBV5-1 and TRBJ2-3; no clear D gene. The V and J ends lost 1 base and 4 bases respectively, with 10 bases between them. Germline CDR1 and CDR2: SGHRS and YFSETQ. The CDR3 spans 14 residues. DNA for the CDR3: TGCGCCAGCAGCTTGACGGGTATACCAGATACGCAGTATTTT. It is translated as CASSLTGIPDTQYF.

The J gene is TRBJ1-2, the V gene TRBV24-1; weak D call: TRBD1 (6 bases). CDR3 length: 13 residues. Germline CDR1 KGHDR, CDR2 SFDVKD. V was pared by 7 bases and J by 4 bases, with 12 bases between. CDR3 in amino acids: CATSQRDTYGYTF. The CDR3 nucleotides read TGTGCCACCAGCCAAAGGGACACCTATGGCTACACCTTC.

This clone appeared a single time. V is TRBV5-1 and J is TRBJ2-1, with TRBD2 matching over 9 bases. The CDR3 consists of 15 residues. V gave up 1 base and J gave up 10 bases; unmatched junction bases: 9. Germline assignment: CDR1 SGHRS and CDR2 YFSETQ. In DNA form, the CDR3 reads TGCGCCAGCAGCTTGCCAACGACTAGCGGTGGAGAGCAGTTCTTC. Translating gives CASSLPTTSGGEQFF.

The chain uses TRBV15 and TRBJ1-2; no clear D. V dropped 0 bases and J dropped 2 bases, with 10 bases sitting between them. The germline V gene encodes CDR1 LNHNV and CDR2 YYDKDF (reference sequence). CDR3 length: 15 residues. The CDR3 region is CATSRDLAVNYGYTF. The DNA for the CDR3 is TGTGCCACCAGCAGAGATCTCGCGGTGAACTATGGCTACACCTTC.